Reported below is one T cell receptor beta chain. The entry originates in a study of control samples from healthy donors and cancer patients. CDR1 and CDR2 from the germline V gene are SGHVS and FQNEAQ. The CDR3 is 14 residues long. V lost 3 bases to trimming and J lost 2 bases, with 8 bases between them. This table comes from immunoSEQ multiplex PCR, and its TCRdb copy is limited to in-frame clones, with some not included. The table records some 130,000 clones, roughly 90% of them present only once. Sequenced sample: blood. The origin of this receptor is a man aged 40-49 years in good health. The chain joins TRBV7-8 to TRBJ2-1; D remains unclear. The CDR3 protein is CASSLRPAYNEQFF. As DNA, the CDR3 is TGTGCCAGCAGCTTGCGGCCAGCCTACAATGAGCAGTTCTTC.